The source of this TCR beta chain is a study of cytomegalovirus exposure and HLA in healthy donors. Regarding the study as a whole: In a later analysis, TCR beta V- and J-gene trimming showed a link to a missense DCLRE1C variant.

The CDR3 has 15 residues. The germline V gene has CDR1 GTSNPN and CDR2 SVGIG (reference sequence). The V gene end was trimmed by 1 base and the J gene end by 3 bases; junction bases not matched to a gene: 9. PCR used 60 Vbeta primers and 13 Jbeta primers. TCRdb's table, derived via immunoSEQ multiplex PCR, lists solely in-frame clones and lacks some. Of around 190,000 clones listed, roughly 75% were seen once; the top ten hold around 6%. Remarks on this clone: The antigen is not known.

The source of this sequence is a man aged 40-50 years in good health and CMV-seronegative. The sample taken for sequencing was PBMCs. This chain joins TRBV30 and TRBJ2-7, with TRBD2 matching 7 bases. CDR3 sequence: CAWSGEGLGDYEQYF. The CDR3 DNA reads as TGTGCCTGGAGTGGGGAGGGCCTTGGAGACTACGAGCAGTACTTC.